Reported below is one TCR beta chain. Its antigen is as yet unknown. Germline CDR1 is SNHLY and CDR2 is FYNNEI. This CDR3 spans 11 amino acids. These data are taken from a study of CXCR3-negative and CXCR3-positive naive CD8 T cells. Study-wide findings and caveats: Comparably high diversity marked both naive subsets, whereas memory CD8+ cells had much lower diversity. Fresh PBMCs served for most assays, and CXCR3 expression fell partially after cryopreservation. Researchers reported similar TRBV-TRBJ usage in naive CXCR3-negative and CXCR3-positive cells, though memory differed.

In preparing the TRB cDNA libraries, 5' RACE with UMI labels was used. TCRdb re-analyzed the 5' RACE reads; it lists each CDR3 protein once, without DNA. The sample data list approximately 53,000 distinct CDR3 sequences. Every individual CD8+ T cell subset underwent sorting in triplicate at approximately 300,000 cells apiece. The sequenced material came from memory CD8+ T cells from blood. The chain joins TRBV2 to TRBJ2-2. The TCR originated in a human donor in good health. Some clones in this sample may be carry-over from other donors' samples. This CDR3 is CASSGPGELFF.